Sequencing of this TCR beta chain was carried out in a study of blood T cells in healthy people across ages. A J-beta primer mix and a sample-barcoded 5' primer were used in a second PCR of roughly 7 to 12 cycles. The study obtained at least 3 million CDR3-containing paired-end reads from every sample. TCRdb reprocessed the 5' RACE reads with MiXCR, giving one entry per CDR3 protein. This table has approximately 800,000 distinct CDR3 sequences, roughly 50% appearing once. About this clonotype: Its specificity is not known.

Study results and caveats: Among T cells, TCR beta diversity per million cells dropped roughly linearly as age rose. Estimates of diversity drawn from one million T cells were considered underestimates.

Ranging in age from roughly 6 to 90, the donors were healthy Caucasian individuals from Russia. The sequenced material came from blood. The receptor was isolated from a man aged 25-40 years in good health.

The CDR3 loop reads CASSLAPSGRDNEQFF. CDR3 DNA sequence: TGCGCCAGCAGCTTGGCCCCTAGCGGGAGGGACAATGAGCAGTTCTTC. The genes are TRBV5-1 and TRBJ2-1; 12 bases line up with TRBD2. V trimming: 0 bases; J trimming: 5 bases; junction bases outside the gene matches: 3. CDR1 and CDR2 (germline): SGHRS, YFSETQ. CDR3 length: 16 amino acids.